The 15 T cell receptor beta chains listed next were all sequenced from one sample in a study of TIL therapy for anti-PD-1-resistant metastatic lung cancer. Sequencing used immunoSEQ v3. Only in-frame clones appear in the TCRdb table, and some are missing; sequencing was by immunoSEQ multiplex PCR. There are about 36,000 clones in the sample; 73% occur only once, and about 5.7% lies in the top ten. Time point denoted: pre-treatment sample, taken before nivolumab and TIL therapy. Here the sequenced sample was blood, taken at baseline. The receptors here all came from a person between 25 and 79 years old with non-small cell lung cancer.

V gene TRBV9 combines with J gene TRBJ1-4; D remains unclear. This CDR3 has 14 residues. Trimming removed 3 bases at V and 5 bases at J, with 11 bases between. The V gene's germline CDR1 is SGDLS and CDR2 YYNGEE. In DNA, the CDR3 is TGTGCCAGCAGCGATGACACACTGAATGAAAAACTGTTTTTT. The encoded protein is CASSDDTLNEKLFF.

This clone was recorded a few times. V usage is TRBV28 and J usage is TRBJ1-2, with TRBD1 matching over 7 bases. The germline V gene encodes CDR1 MDHEN and CDR2 SYDVKM. This CDR3 is built from 16 residues. V shed 10 bases, J shed 2 bases, and the junction held 16 bases outside the gene matches. The CDR3 bases are TGTGCCACCGCATCGCCAAGAAGACAGGGAAACTATGGCTACACCTTC. Translation gives CATASPRRQGNYGYTF.

The chain joins TRBV29-1 to TRBJ1-2; D is possibly TRBD1 (6 bases). Germline CDR1 SQVTM, CDR2 ANQGSEA. CDR3 length equals 12 residues. V was shortened by 4 bases and J by 8 bases, with 14 bases between the two germline ends. CDR3 sequence (DNA): TGCAGCGTTGGACGGACTCAGGGGGGCTACACCTTC. Protein: CSVGRTQGGYTF. Full variable domain (remainder filled in from reference TRBV29-1 and TRBJ1-2): SAVISQKPSRDICQRGTSLTIQCQVDSQVTMMFWYRQQPGQSLTLIATANQGSEATYESGFVIDKFPISRPNLTFSTLTVSNMSPEDSSIYLCSVGRTQGGYTFGSGTRLTVV.

This rearrangement joins TRBV29-1 to TRBJ1-2; 8 bases agree with TRBD1. Per the germline V gene, CDR1 is SQVTM and CDR2 is ANQGSEA. The junction had 12 bases not matched to a gene; V was cut back by 1 base and J by 2 bases. The CDR3 is 17 residues long. DNA for the CDR3: TGCAGCGTTGAAGGGAGGACAGGGCACCCTAGGAACTATGGCTACACCTTC. Protein sequence: CSVEGRTGHPRNYGYTF. The whole variable domain, filled in from reference TRBV29-1 and TRBJ1-2, reads SAVISQKPSRDICQRGTSLTIQCQVDSQVTMMFWYRQQPGQSLTLIATANQGSEATYESGFVIDKFPISRPNLTFSTLTVSNMSPEDSSIYLCSVEGRTGHPRNYGYTFGSGTRLTVV.

In nucleotides, the CDR3 is TGTGCCATCAGTGAGTCTTTGTCAGCTAACTATGGCTACACCTTC. This sequence encodes CAISESLSANYGYTF. The genes are TRBV10-3 and TRBJ1-2; D uncertain. Trimming cost V 0 bases and J 0 bases, with 8 bases left between them. Germline V CDR1 and CDR2: ENHRY, SYGVKD. This CDR3 contains 15 residues.

The V call is TRBV2, the J call TRBJ1-5; TRBD1 agrees at 10 bases. Per germline, CDR1 SNHLY and CDR2 FYNNEI. V gave up 1 base and J gave up 4 bases; unmatched junction bases: 1. This CDR3 has 15 residues. This CDR3 reads CASSEGTGGNQPQHF. The CDR3 DNA sequence: TGTGCCAGCAGTGAAGGGACAGGGGGTAATCAGCCCCAGCATTTT.

The chain links TRBV19 to TRBJ1-2; 7 bases match TRBD1. This CDR3 spans 13 amino acids. After removal of 4 bases from V and 7 bases from J, the junction contained 6 bases not matched to a gene. Germline CDR1 reads LNHDA; CDR2 reads SQIVND (reference sequence). Here the CDR3 reads CASSTRGRGGYTF. In DNA form, the CDR3 reads TGTGCCAGTAGTACGAGGGGGCGTGGTGGCTACACCTTC.

The chain has TRBV7-9 and TRBJ1-4, with TRBD1 matching 10 bases. Trimming at V came to 1 base and at J to 6 bases, leaving 2 bases not matched to a gene. Germline V CDR1 and CDR2: SEHNR, FQNEAQ (reference sequence). There are 15 residues in the CDR3. CDR3 in DNA: TGTGCCAGCAGCTTAGATGGGACAGGGGATGAAAAACTGTTTTTT. Its protein product is CASSLDGTGDEKLFF.

The CDR3 is CASRGQSPEQYF. The CDR3 DNA reads as TGTGCCAGCAGGGGGCAGTCGCCCGAGCAGTACTTC. This chain joins TRBV6-5 and TRBJ2-7, with D tentatively TRBD1 (5 bases). This CDR3 spans 12 amino acids. V was pared by 6 bases and J by 6 bases, with 12 bases between. Germline V gene lookup returns CDR1 MNHEY and CDR2 SVGAGI.

Here the CDR3 DNA reads TGTGCCAGCAGTCCGATAGGGGGCGCGGACTATGGCTACACCTTC. It specifies CASSPIGGADYGYTF. J is TRBJ1-2 and V is TRBV13; 7 positions agree with TRBD1. The CDR3 length is 15 residues. CDR1 is PRHDT, CDR2 FYEKMQ, per germline (reference sequence). V was pared by 6 bases and J by 3 bases, with 10 bases of the junction left unmatched. Complete variable domain (other parts from reference TRBV13 and TRBJ1-2): AAGVIQSPRHLIKEKRETATLKCYPIPRHDTVYWYQQGPGQDPQFLISFYEKMQSDKGSIPDRFSAQQFSDYHSELNMSSLELGDSALYFCASSPIGGADYGYTFGSGTRLTVV.

The V and J genes are TRBV7-2 and TRBJ2-3; 9 bases are a match to TRBD1. Germline V lookup: CDR1 SGHTA, CDR2 FQGNSA. There are 15 residues in the CDR3. V lost 6 bases, J lost 3 bases, and 7 bases stayed unmatched. The CDR3 loop is CASRTDRGGTDTQYF. Written as DNA, the CDR3 is TGTGCCAGCAGAACCGACAGGGGGGGTACAGATACGCAGTATTTT.

This rearrangement joins TRBV29-1 to TRBJ1-4; no clear D gene. This CDR3 region has 13 residues. Germline CDR1 and CDR2: SQVTM and ANQGSEA. CDR3 in amino acids: CGADTGRGKGRFF. The DNA of the CDR3 is TGCGGCGCCGATACGGGCAGAGGCAAGGGTCGGTTTTTT.

The chain employs TRBV5-3 and TRBJ1-2, with D perhaps TRBD1 (6 bases). TRBV5-3 has ORF status, its function being uncertain. The CDR3 runs 13 residues. V lost 8 bases, J lost 2 bases, and 13 bases lay in between. Here the CDR3 reads CASSRTVNYGYTF. CDR3 in DNA: TGTGCCAGCAGCCGGACAGTGAACTATGGCTACACCTTC.

The gene calls are TRBV7-3 and TRBJ1-1; D is ambiguous. The germline CDR1 and CDR2 sequences are SGHTA and FQGTGA. V was cut by 1 base and J by 2 bases, with 8 bases left in between. The CDR3 sequence is 14 residues long. The CDR3 coding sequence is TGTGCCAGCAGCTTAAGTCCAGGAAACACTGAAGCTTTCTTT. It specifies CASSLSPGNTEAFF.

This rearrangement joins TRBV30 to TRBJ1-4; no definite D call. V gave up 1 base and J gave up 1 base, with 10 bases separating them. Per the germline V gene, CDR1 is GTSNPN and CDR2 is SVGIG (reference sequence). The CDR3 extends over 15 amino acids. The CDR3: CAWSGDIGTNEKLFF. The CDR3 nucleotides are TGTGCCTGGAGTGGCGACATAGGAACTAATGAAAAACTGTTTTTT.